This T cell receptor beta chain was recovered during a study of T cells after yellow fever vaccination. TCR cDNA, made by 5'RACE template switching, carried an added universal primer site and UMIs. One entry per CDR3 protein results from TCRdb running MiXCR on the 5' RACE reads. The repertoire holds hundreds of thousands of distinct CDR3 sequences, with roughly 4.8% as singletons. Trimming removed 7 bases from V and 1 base from J, with 17 bases in between. The CDR3 has 17 residues. Germline V lookup: CDR1 LNHDA, CDR2 SQIVND (reference sequence). The chain uses TRBV19 and TRBJ2-6; D is uncertain. Sequenced material: CD4+ T cells sorted from PBMCs, taken on the day of the yellow fever booster vaccination. This TCR came from a young man who received the YFV17D yellow fever vaccine. In DNA, the CDR3 is TGTGCCAGTATCCCCCGCAGGTCAGAGTCTGGGGCCAACGTCCTGACTTTC. The encoded protein is CASIPRRSESGANVLTF.